This T cell receptor beta chain appears in the sequencing data of a study of blood T cell repertoires in COVID-19. Across the whole study: Whether acute or convalescent, the COVID-19 samples came from the United States, Italy and Spain. From T cells, B-cell-depleted T cells, or PBMCs came the material, which was cDNA or gDNA.

In the original workflow: Using reference gene primer amplification, nucleated cell counts were estimated. TCRdb's copy holds only in-frame clones and misses some; the assay was immunoSEQ multiplex PCR. D and trimming come from the DNA, and the V and J calls and clone size come from that table. The sample yields around 59,000 clones, approximately 80% seen once. Germline trimming cut 0 bases from V and 2 bases from J; bases unmatched to any gene: 0. The CDR3 is 16 amino acids. Germline-derived CDR1 and CDR2 are SGHVS and FNYEAQ. The receptor's source is a man aged 60 to 75 with acute or convalescent COVID-19. Source material: peripheral blood. The chain links TRBV7-6 to TRBJ1-6, with 8 nucleotides matching TRBD1. CDR3: CASSLAGQAYNSPLHF. Written as DNA, the CDR3 is TGTGCCAGCAGCTTAGCGGGACAGGCCTATAATTCACCCCTCCACTTT.